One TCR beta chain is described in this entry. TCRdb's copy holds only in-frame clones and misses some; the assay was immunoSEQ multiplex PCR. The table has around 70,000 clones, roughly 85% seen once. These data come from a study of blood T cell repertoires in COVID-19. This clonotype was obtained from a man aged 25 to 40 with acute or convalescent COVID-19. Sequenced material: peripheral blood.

The CDR3 bases are TGTGCCAGCTCAACCGGGACTAGCGGGAGGTACTTC. It yields the protein CASSTGTSGRYF. V is TRBV18 and J is TRBJ2-4; 14 bases match TRBD2. This CDR3 is 12 amino acids long. Looked up from germline, CDR1 is KGHSH and CDR2 is LQKENI. J was trimmed by 15 bases and V by 5 bases; bases with no gene match: 3.